Only a few counts were recorded for the clone carrying this T cell receptor (beta chain). The antigen is not known. Relative to the germline gene, one junction end is altered; a read error may explain this. The source of the sample is a study of blood T cells in healthy people across ages. The study's findings and limits: More naive CD4+ cells and higher diversity were found in long-lived than in aged donors.

A second PCR of roughly 7 to 11 cycles used a sample-barcoded 5' primer and a J-beta primer mix. MiXCR, applied by TCRdb to the 5' RACE reads, yields one record per CDR3 protein. The sample lists about 720,000 distinct CDR3 sequences, around 25% occurring once. Another study also made use of these data, one on T cells of mothers and their children.

The receptor was derived from a boy between 5 and 17 years old in good health. Sequencing used blood.

The CDR3 coding sequence is TGTGCCAGCAGTGAATTGGGGACAGACCAAGAGACCCGGTACTTC. Its translation: CASSELGTDQETRYF. V is TRBV2 and J is TRBJ2-1; 7 nucleotides line up with TRBD1. The CDR3 length is 15 residues. Germline-derived CDR1 and CDR2 are SNHLY and FYNNEI.